This T cell receptor (beta chain) was found in a study of blood T cell repertoires in COVID-19. Repertoires were generated with immunoSEQ multiplex PCR, while TCRdb's copy carries only in-frame clones and drops some. The table shows over 90,000 clones, with around 84% occurring only once. Germline values: CDR1 SGHDN, CDR2 FVKESK. The CDR3 is 14 amino acids. Trimming took 4 bases from V and 4 from J, leaving 11 bases between them. The rearrangement uses TRBV14 and TRBJ2-4; possible D gene TRBD2, 5 bases. The sequenced sample was peripheral blood. This TCR derives from a man in his forties or fifties with active or convalescent COVID-19. CDR3 DNA sequence: TGTGCCAGCAGCCTCTCCGGGGTAAAAAACATTCAGTACTTC. Protein product: CASSLSGVKNIQYF.